These 17 T cell receptor beta chains were sequenced from one sample in a study of control samples from healthy donors and cancer patients (dated by TCRdb to 2018 to 2021). The library was obtained by the immunoSEQ multiplex PCR assay. TCRdb provides this immuneACCESS table in a form limited to in-frame rearrangements. Some clones are lacking; in checked studies, under half of them reflect an unresolved V gene, and why the rest are absent is not known. The sample includes 140,000 or so clones, with roughly 94% observed a single time. Over 12% of the sample is held by the ten biggest clonotypes. The sequenced material came from PBMCs. These receptors all come from a man aged 60 to 69 with colorectal cancer.

The genes are TRBV9 and TRBJ1-4; 8 bases agree with TRBD1. Germline loops: CDR1 SGDLS, CDR2 YYNGEE. J gave up 4 bases and V 3 bases, and 5 bases lay outside the gene matches. The CDR3 totals 15 residues. CDR3 coding DNA: TGTGCCAGCAGCGCCCCACAGGGGGGTAATGAAAAACTGTTTTTT. It yields the protein CASSAPQGGNEKLFF.

This CDR3 reads CASSEAGNTGELFF. In nucleotides, the CDR3 is TGTGCCAGCAGTGAGGCAGGGAACACCGGGGAGCTGTTTTTT. The chain is built from TRBV25-1 and TRBJ2-2; D call uncertain. This CDR3 spans 14 amino acids. Per germline, CDR1 MGHDK and CDR2 SYGVNS. The V end was cut by 3 bases, the J end by 1 base, with 6 bases between. Complete variable domain (other parts from reference TRBV25-1 and TRBJ2-2): EADIYQTPRYLVIGTGKKITLECSQTMGHDKMYWYQQDPGMELHLIHYSYGVNSTEKGDLSSESTVSRIRTEHFPLTLESARPSHTSQYLCASSEAGNTGELFFGEGSRLTVL.

The CDR3 spells CASSAGTGGAGYGYTF. The CDR3 DNA follows: TGTGCCAGCAGTGCCGGGACAGGGGGCGCCGGCTATGGCTACACCTTC. The V gene is TRBV6-1, the J gene TRBJ1-2; TRBD1 agrees at 12 bases. The CDR3 runs 16 residues. V was clipped by 4 bases and J by 4 bases; unmatched bases: 7. The germline CDR1 and CDR2 sequences are MNHNS and SASEGT.

The chain uses TRBV2 and TRBJ2-4, with D perhaps TRBD1 (5 bases). There are 14 residues in the CDR3. The germline V and J ends were trimmed by 4 bases and 2 bases, with 9 bases remaining between them. Germline CDR1 SNHLY, CDR2 FYNNEI. CDR3 nucleotides: TGTGCCAGCAGTGTTCAGGGCTCCAAAAACATTCAGTACTTC. Its protein is CASSVQGSKNIQYF.

The genes are TRBV5-5 and TRBJ1-6; 9 bases align to TRBD1. Germline CDR1 SGHKS, CDR2 YYEKEE (reference sequence). With 3 bases clipped from V and 6 bases from J, the junction kept 7 bases outside the gene matches. The length of the CDR3 is 16 residues. CDR3 nucleotide sequence: TGTGCCAGCAGCTGGGGACAGGGAGGGGGTAATTCACCCCTCCACTTT. Encoded protein: CASSWGQGGGNSPLHF. The full variable domain, in which reference TRBV5-5 and TRBJ1-6 provide the parts outside the CDR3, is DAGVTQSPTHLIKTRGQQVTLRCSPISGHKSVSWYQQVLGQGPQFIFQYYEKEERGRGNFPDRFSARQFPNYSSELNVNALLLGDSALYLCASSWGQGGGNSPLHFGNGTRLTVT.

For the CDR3, the DNA is TGTGCCGGCACGGAGTGGACAAAGAATGAGCAGTTCTTC. This translates into CAGTEWTKNEQFF. This chain connects TRBV2 to TRBJ2-1, with TRBD1 as a possible D gene (5 bases). This CDR3 comprises 13 residues. Germline V gene data show CDR1 as SNHLY and CDR2 as FYNNEI. Between the trimmed V and J ends, which lost 11 bases and 7 bases, there was a span of 18 bases.

The rearrangement uses TRBV12-3 or TRBV12-4 and TRBJ2-2; possible D gene TRBD2, 5 bases. V was shortened by 2 bases and J by 5 bases, with 6 bases between the two germline ends. CDR3 length: 13 amino acids. As DNA, the CDR3 is TGTGCCAGCAGTTTATGGGAGACCGGGGAGCTGTTTTTT. Its translation: CASSLWETGELFF.

This sequence joins TRBV5-1 and TRBJ1-2, with D maybe TRBD1 (6 bases). V lost 0 bases and J 2 bases, leaving 26 bases between the germline ends. Germline V gene lookup returns CDR1 SGHRS and CDR2 YFSETQ. The length of the CDR3 is 20 residues. The CDR3: CASSLEEGGRIGTSNYGYTF. CDR3 bases: TGCGCCAGCAGCTTGGAGGAGGGGGGGCGCATAGGAACTTCCAACTATGGCTACACCTTC.

The chain joins TRBV7-8 to TRBJ2-2, with TRBD1 matching over 7 bases. V lost 4 bases to trimming and J lost 3 bases; unmatched junction nucleotides: 2. The CDR3 covers 14 residues. Germline CDR1 reads SGHVS; CDR2 reads FQNEAQ. CDR3 region: CASSSDRDTGELFF. The CDR3 nucleotides are TGTGCCAGCAGCTCCGACAGGGACACCGGGGAGCTGTTTTTT.

This clone was seen a handful of times. The chain has TRBV4-1 and TRBJ2-7, with 8 bases aligning to TRBD1. Germline V gene lookup returns CDR1 MGHRA and CDR2 YSYEKL. The CDR3 has 15 amino acids. V trimming: 2 bases; J trimming: 1 base; junction bases outside the gene matches: 4. The DNA for the CDR3 is TGCGCCAGCAGCCAACCGAGACAGGGGTCCTACGAGCAGTACTTC. This codes for CASSQPRQGSYEQYF.

This clone was recorded once. The chain has TRBV7-6 and TRBJ2-2; tentative D call: TRBD1 (6 bases). The CDR3 spans 15 residues. V was pared by 1 base and J by 6 bases, with 12 bases between. The germline CDR1 and CDR2 sequences are SGHVS and FNYEAQ. The CDR3 loop is CASSLEQGFPGELFF. The CDR3, as DNA: TGTGCCAGCAGCTTAGAACAGGGATTCCCCGGGGAGCTGTTTTTT.

The J gene is TRBJ1-2, the V gene TRBV7-9, with 7 bases that match TRBD1. The CDR3 extends over 13 amino acids. Germline V gene sequence: CDR1 SEHNR, CDR2 FQNEAQ (reference sequence). V trimming: 4 bases; J trimming: 10 bases; junction bases outside the gene matches: 9. As DNA, the CDR3 is TGTGCCAGCAGCTCCGACAGGGACAGAGTCTACACCTTC. Translation gives CASSSDRDRVYTF.

The chain combines TRBV5-1 with TRBJ2-2, with D unresolved. CDR3 length equals 16 residues. The germline V gene has CDR1 SGHRS and CDR2 YFSETQ. V lost 0 bases and J lost 2, with 11 bases in between. DNA for the CDR3: TGCGCCAGCAGCTTGGGCCAGACGACTAACACCGGGGAGCTGTTTTTT. Translation: CASSLGQTTNTGELFF. Variable domain in full (rest from reference TRBV5-1 and TRBJ2-2): KAGVTQTPRYLIKTRGQQVTLSCSPISGHRSVSWYQQTPGQGLQFLFEYFSETQRNKGNFPGRFSGRQFSNSRSEMNVSTLELGDSALYLCASSLGQTTNTGELFFGEGSRLTVL.

The rearrangement joins TRBV6-2 or TRBV6-3 to TRBJ1-5; TRBD1 aligns across 8 bases. The CDR3 has 15 amino acids. Germline V gene data show CDR1 as MNHEY and CDR2 as SVGEGT. Trimming at V came to 5 bases and at J to 4 bases, leaving 7 bases not matched to a gene. The CDR3 coding sequence is TGTGCCAGCAGTGACACAGGGGGGGCAAATCAGCCCCAGCATTTT. It codes for CASSDTGGANQPQHF.

This sequence joins TRBV24-1 and TRBJ1-4; D is possibly TRBD1 (6 bases). The V gene's germline CDR1 is KGHDR and CDR2 SFDVKD. This CDR3 contains 17 residues. V dropped 3 bases and J dropped 4 bases, with 17 bases sitting between them. The CDR3 region is CATSDPTQGSGNEKLFF. The CDR3 coding sequence is TGTGCCACCAGTGATCCAACACAGGGTTCTGGTAATGAAAAACTGTTTTTT.

The chain joins TRBV11-2 to TRBJ2-7; TRBD2 matches 7 bases. With 0 bases clipped from V and 0 bases from J, the junction kept 5 bases outside the gene matches. This CDR3 has 16 residues. Looked up from germline, CDR1 is SGHAT and CDR2 is FQNNGV. CDR3 nucleotide sequence: TGTGCCAGCAGCTTAGACGTCGGGGGGTCCTCCTACGAGCAGTACTTC. This codes for CASSLDVGGSSYEQYF.

The chain uses TRBV4-1 and TRBJ1-5; no clear D gene. This CDR3 spans 13 amino acids. CDR1 and CDR2 (germline): MGHRA, YSYEKL. The ends were cut back, 5 bases at V and 7 bases at J, with 12 bases in the middle. The CDR3 nucleotides read TGCGCCAGCAGCGGGCAGAGAGACCAGCCCCAGCATTTT. Translating it yields CASSGQRDQPQHF.